The 25 T cell receptor beta chains given below trace back to one sample, sequenced in a study of blood T cell repertoires in COVID-19. Method: immunoSEQ multiplex PCR; TCRdb's copy keeps in-frame clones and lacks some. In the table there are around 250,000 clones, 70% to 90% of which are singletons. The source material was PBMCs or T cells enriched from blood (not recorded which). These receptors all stem from a woman in her twenties or thirties with acute COVID-19.

This rearrangement joins TRBV3-1 (or the pseudogene TRBV3-2) to TRBJ2-1; D might be TRBD2 (5 bases). The CDR3 totals 14 residues. Germline-derived CDR1 and CDR2 are LGHDT and YNNKEL (reference sequence). V was shortened by 1 base and J by 6 bases, with 10 bases between the two germline ends. The chain's CDR3 is CASSQVAGFNEQFF. Here the CDR3 DNA reads TGTGCCAGCAGCCAAGTGGCGGGCTTCAATGAGCAGTTCTTC.

This clone was observed a single time. This chain joins TRBV12-3 or TRBV12-4 and TRBJ2-7; TRBD2 is a possible D gene (6 bases). The CDR3 is 12 residues long. V was cut by 6 bases and J by 6 bases, with 12 bases left in between. CDR3: CASSTPGSEQYF. CDR3 coding DNA: TGTGCCAGCAGCACCCCCGGGAGCGAGCAGTACTTC.

The chain recombines TRBV28 with TRBJ2-1; 14 nucleotides align to TRBD2. The germline V gene encodes CDR1 MDHEN and CDR2 SYDVKM. CDR3 size: 16 residues. V shed 2 bases and J 9 bases; nucleotides not matched to a gene: 6. CDR3 in DNA: TGTGCCAGCAGTTTACTACCGGGACTAGCGGGAGTTGAGCAGTTCTTC. Protein product: CASSLLPGLAGVEQFF.

The chain couples TRBV3-1 (or the pseudogene TRBV3-2) to TRBJ2-3, with a weak D call TRBD2 (5 bases). With 4 bases removed from V and 5 bases from J, the gap between germline ends came to 16 bases. The CDR3 consists of 15 residues. Per germline, CDR1 LGHDT and CDR2 YNNKEL (reference sequence). Here the CDR3 DNA reads TGTGCCAGCAGCCTAAAGCCGTCACTAGGAGATACGCAGTATTTT. Translating gives CASSLKPSLGDTQYF.

The rearrangement links TRBV5-6 to TRBJ2-3; D remains ambiguous. The CDR3 sequence is 14 residues long. Trimming shortened V by 4 bases and J by 5 bases, and 14 bases separated the two germline ends. Germline-derived CDR1 and CDR2 are SGHDT and YYEEEE. The CDR3 region is CASSPRGVLDTQYF. The CDR3 DNA reads as TGTGCCAGCAGCCCTCGAGGAGTTCTAGATACGCAGTATTTT.

This clone showed up just a few times. J is TRBJ1-6 and V is TRBV3-1 (or the pseudogene TRBV3-2); 7 bases agree with TRBD1. The CDR3 has 14 residues. Trimming at V came to 4 bases and at J to 5 bases, leaving 2 bases not matched to a gene. Germline loops: CDR1 LGHDT, CDR2 YNNKEL (reference sequence). CDR3 loop: CASSPGTDNSPLHF. The CDR3 DNA reads as TGTGCCAGCAGCCCCGGGACAGATAATTCACCCCTCCACTTT.

The chain carries TRBV6-2 or TRBV6-3 and TRBJ2-7, with 8 bases matching TRBD2. After removal of 6 bases from V and 10 bases from J, the junction contained 8 bases not matched to a gene. In germline, CDR1 is MNHEY, CDR2 SVGEGT. This CDR3 region has 12 residues. The CDR3 spells CASSMTGTSQYF. In DNA, the CDR3 is TGTGCCAGCAGCATGACCGGGACTAGTCAGTACTTC.

The J gene is TRBJ2-3, the V gene TRBV10-3; TRBD2 agrees at 9 bases. This CDR3 spans 16 amino acids. Germline assignment: CDR1 ENHRY and CDR2 SYGVKD. Here the CDR3 reads CAHRPGASGMTDTQYF. The CDR3 DNA sequence: TGTGCTCACAGGCCAGGGGCTAGCGGGATGACAGATACGCAGTATTTT.

The CDR3 protein is CAWSSTRTSGTTYEQYF. The CDR3 coding sequence is TGTGCCTGGAGTTCCACACGGACTAGCGGGACCACCTACGAGCAGTACTTC. The chain links TRBV30 to TRBJ2-7; TRBD2 aligns across 12 bases. The CDR3 has 17 amino acids. The ends lost 2 bases at V and 2 bases at J; junction bases unmatched: 10. The germline CDR1 and CDR2 sequences are GTSNPN and SVGIG (reference sequence).

V is TRBV28 and J is TRBJ2-3; TRBD2 agrees at 8 bases. Germline trimming cut 5 bases from V and 1 base from J; bases unmatched to any gene: 8. The V gene's germline CDR1 is MDHEN and CDR2 SYDVKM. The CDR3 totals 16 residues. The CDR3 here is CASSQVAGPGTDTQYF. The CDR3 nucleotides are TGTGCCAGCAGTCAAGTAGCGGGACCGGGCACAGATACGCAGTATTTT.

J is TRBJ2-1 and V is TRBV11-2, with TRBD2 as a possible D gene (5 bases). Trimming cost V 4 bases and J 5 bases, with 15 bases left between them. CDR1 and CDR2 from the germline V gene are SGHAT and FQNNGV. This CDR3 is 15 amino acids long. The CDR3 is CASSSDWTSNNEQFF. In DNA form, the CDR3 reads TGTGCCAGCAGCTCAGATTGGACTTCTAACAATGAGCAGTTCTTC. Using reference TRBV11-2 and TRBJ2-1 for the parts outside the CDR3, the full variable domain is EAGVAQSPRYKIIEKRQSVAFWCNPISGHATLYWYQQILGQGPKLLIQFQNNGVVDDSQLPKDRFSAERLKGVDSTLKIQPAKLEDSAVYLCASSSDWTSNNEQFFGPGTRLTVL.

Notes on this clone: This same CDR3 is encoded by further DNA sequences in the sample. The rearrangement uses TRBV5-1 and TRBJ1-5; the match to TRBD1 covers 7 bases. The junction had 3 bases not matched to a gene; V was cut back by 0 bases and J by 0 bases. This CDR3 has 16 residues. CDR1 SGHRS and CDR2 YFSETQ come from the germline V gene. The CDR3: CASSLGTGDSNQPQHF. The CDR3 DNA follows: TGCGCCAGCAGCTTGGGGACAGGAGATAGCAATCAGCCCCAGCATTTT.

This sequence joins TRBV2 and TRBJ1-1; D not certain. This CDR3 comprises 11 residues. CDR1 SNHLY and CDR2 FYNNEI come from the germline V gene. V was clipped by 6 bases and J by 6 bases, with 8 bases between them. The CDR3 here is CASRGGPEAFF. CDR3 in DNA: TGTGCCAGCAGGGGTGGGCCTGAAGCTTTCTTT.

About this clone itself: Other DNA sequences in the same sample also yield this CDR3. The chain joins TRBV7-3 to TRBJ2-2; no reliable D call. The V gene lost 0 bases and the J gene lost 6 bases, with 5 bases spanning the gap. This CDR3 is 13 amino acids long. Germline CDR1 is SGHTA and CDR2 is FQGTGA. The CDR3 DNA sequence: TGTGCCAGCAGCTTAACCCTAGCCGGGGAGCTGTTTTTT. This encodes CASSLTLAGELFF. Full variable domain (rest looked up from reference TRBV7-3 and TRBJ2-2): GAGVSQTPSNKVTEKGKYVELRCDPISGHTALYWYRQSLGQGPEFLIYFQGTGAADDSGLPNDRFFAVRPEGSVSTLKIQRTERGDSAVYLCASSLTLAGELFFGEGSRLTVL.

The rearrangement uses TRBV7-9 and TRBJ2-7; D perhaps matches TRBD2 (5 bases). The CDR3 loop spans 13 amino acids. The V gene's germline CDR1 is SEHNR and CDR2 FQNEAQ (reference sequence). Trimming stripped 0 bases from V and 6 bases from J, with 9 bases between. The CDR3: CASSLAGALEQYF. The CDR3 bases are TGTGCCAGCAGCTTAGCGGGAGCCCTCGAGCAGTACTTC.

CDR3 sequence reads: CSVRGLSYGYTF. CDR3 DNA: TGCAGCGTTCGCGGACTTAGCTATGGCTACACCTTC. This sequence joins TRBV29-1 and TRBJ1-2; D is undetermined. Germline V gene lookup returns CDR1 SQVTM and CDR2 ANQGSEA. V was clipped by 5 bases and J by 4 bases, with 11 bases between them. The CDR3 is made up of 12 amino acids.

This sequence joins TRBV24-1 and TRBJ2-2; 7 bases line up with TRBD2. Germline-derived CDR1 and CDR2 are KGHDR and SFDVKD. J was trimmed by 6 bases and V by 1 base; bases with no gene match: 4. This CDR3 has 15 amino acids. The CDR3 sequence: CATSDFPGGSGELFF. The CDR3 nucleotides read TGTGCCACCAGTGATTTCCCGGGGGGATCCGGGGAGCTGTTTTTT.

The CDR3 loop reads CASSFVRIPQNSPLHF. CDR3 DNA: TGTGCCAGCAGTTTCGTCAGGATCCCCCAAAATTCACCCCTCCACTTT. V gene TRBV28 combines with J gene TRBJ1-6; no clear D gene. The CDR3 contains 16 residues. From germline, CDR1 is MDHEN and CDR2 SYDVKM. The V gene lost 3 bases and the J gene lost 7 bases, with 16 bases spanning the gap.

This clone was detected a few times. One end of the junction fails to match germline, which may point to a read error. J is TRBJ1-5 and V is TRBV2, with TRBD1 identical over 7 bases. Germline V gene lookup returns CDR1 SNHLY and CDR2 FYNNEI. There are 13 residues in the CDR3. CDR3 residues: CASSVGQTSPPDF. The CDR3 DNA follows: TGTGCCAGCAGTGTGGGACAGACCAGCCCTCCGGATTTT.

This clone showed up just once. V gene TRBV18 combines with J gene TRBJ1-1; 7 bases agree with TRBD1. The CDR3 consists of 17 residues. Germline values: CDR1 KGHSH, CDR2 LQKENI. V shed 3 bases, J shed 1 base, and the junction held 11 bases outside the gene matches. CDR3 DNA: TGTGCCAGCTCACCGGCTACTTCCGGGACAGCGAACACTGAAGCTTTCTTT. It codes for CASSPATSGTANTEAFF.

The chain couples TRBV15 to TRBJ2-1, with 11 bases aligning to TRBD2. CDR1 LNHNV and CDR2 YYDKDF come from the germline V gene (reference sequence). The junction had 5 bases not matched to a gene; V was cut back by 2 bases and J by 2 bases. This CDR3 contains 17 residues. Here the CDR3 reads CATSRQTSGSPYNEQFF. DNA of the CDR3: TGTGCCACCAGCAGACAAACTAGCGGGAGTCCCTACAATGAGCAGTTCTTC.

V and J are TRBV7-3 and TRBJ2-3; 8 bases line up with TRBD2. The CDR3 is made up of 15 amino acids. The junction had 8 bases not matched to a gene; V was cut back by 5 bases and J by 4 bases. Germline assignment: CDR1 SGHTA and CDR2 FQGTGA. DNA of the CDR3: TGTGCCAGCAGCACCCTAGCGGGTCCCTCAGATACGCAGTATTTT. Amino acids: CASSTLAGPSDTQYF.

V gene TRBV7-9 combines with J gene TRBJ1-3, with 9 positions matching TRBD1. With 4 bases clipped from V and 0 bases from J, the junction kept 7 bases outside the gene matches. The V gene's germline CDR1 is SEHNR and CDR2 FQNEAQ (reference sequence). This CDR3 has 17 residues. In DNA, the CDR3 is TGTGCCAGCAGCTCTACCGGGACAGGGAACTCTGGAAACACCATATATTTT. It encodes CASSSTGTGNSGNTIYF.

The gene calls are TRBV21-1 and TRBJ2-1; TRBD2, the table's D call, lacks a check against the DNA. TRBV21-1 is classified as a pseudogene. This CDR3 is built from 15 residues. CDR3 residues: CASSKGIRGSGEQFF. CDR3 nucleotides: TGTGCCAGCAGCAAAGGAATTCGGGGTTCTGGTGAGCAGTTCTTC.

Many counts were recorded for this clone. The chain links TRBV5-1 to TRBJ1-4; the D gene is possibly TRBD1 (5 bases). CDR1 and CDR2 (germline): SGHRS, YFSETQ. V was clipped by 1 base and J by 6 bases, with 10 bases between them. The CDR3 sequence is 14 residues long. The CDR3 DNA reads as TGCGCCAGCAGCTTGATGCAGGGTGATGAAAAACTGTTTTTT. Protein sequence: CASSLMQGDEKLFF.